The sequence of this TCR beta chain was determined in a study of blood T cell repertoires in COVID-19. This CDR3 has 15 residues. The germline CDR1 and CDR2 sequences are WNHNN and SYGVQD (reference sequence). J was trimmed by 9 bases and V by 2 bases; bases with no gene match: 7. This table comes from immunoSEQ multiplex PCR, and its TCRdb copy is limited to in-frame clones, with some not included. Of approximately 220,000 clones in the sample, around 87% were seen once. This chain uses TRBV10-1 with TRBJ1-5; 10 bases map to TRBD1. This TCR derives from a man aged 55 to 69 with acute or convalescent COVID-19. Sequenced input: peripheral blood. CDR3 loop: CASSEQRDRGAPQHF. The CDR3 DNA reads TGCGCCAGCAGTGAGCAACGGGACAGGGGTGCGCCCCAGCATTTT.